The present T cell receptor beta chain was sequenced within a study of T cell repertoires in cytomegalovirus infection. Study-level background: Public TCR beta signatures marked donors with CMV infection and the matching HLA.

This clonotype was seen ten or more times. Its specificity is unknown. The CDR3 totals 14 residues. Trimming took 1 base from V and 6 from J, leaving 11 bases between them. Germline CDR1 is LGHNT and CDR2 is FRNRAP. Study-level results: Predominance within the ex vivo response was attributable to HLA-C-restricted CMV-specific TCR beta clonotypes. Cumulative public TCR beta family frequency identified carriers of CMV plus the relevant HLA.

TCRdb called the reads again in MiXCR, with one record for every CDR3 protein. The repertoire consists of approximately 500,000 distinct CDR3 sequences, with 16% occurring once and the leading ten covering around 25%. Material: CD8+ T cells from PBMCs. The clonotype originates from a human donor in good health (CMV status not recorded). Some clones in this sample may be carry-over from other donors' samples. This chain joins TRBV12-5 and TRBJ2-3; D remains unclear. CDR3 sequence: CASGLGLEYDTQYF. The CDR3 DNA reads as TGTGCTAGTGGTTTGGGTCTAGAATACGATACGCAGTATTTT.